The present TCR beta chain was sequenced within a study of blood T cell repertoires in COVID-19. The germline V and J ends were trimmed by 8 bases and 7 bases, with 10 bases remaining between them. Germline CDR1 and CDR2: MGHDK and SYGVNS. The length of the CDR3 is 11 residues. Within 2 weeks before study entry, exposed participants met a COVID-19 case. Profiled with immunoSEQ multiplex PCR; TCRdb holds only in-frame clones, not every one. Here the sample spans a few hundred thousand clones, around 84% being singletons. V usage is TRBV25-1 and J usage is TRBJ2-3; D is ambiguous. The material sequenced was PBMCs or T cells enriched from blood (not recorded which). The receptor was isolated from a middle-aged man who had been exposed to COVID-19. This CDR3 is CASLGRNTQYF. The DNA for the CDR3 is TGTGCCAGCCTAGGTAGAAATACGCAGTATTTT.